The 8 T cell receptor beta chains reported below all come from one sample, sequenced in a study of blood T cell repertoires in COVID-19. Repertoires were generated with immunoSEQ multiplex PCR, while TCRdb's copy carries only in-frame clones and drops some. The table shows 250,000 to 350,000 clones, with around 91% occurring only once. Material: peripheral blood. These receptors were obtained from a woman aged 60-70 years with acute or convalescent COVID-19.

The chain is built from TRBV6-6 and TRBJ2-1; 7 nucleotides match TRBD1. Germline V lookup: CDR1 MNHNY, CDR2 SVGAGI (reference sequence). The CDR3 totals 15 residues. The ends lost 2 bases at V and 7 bases at J; junction bases unmatched: 8. As DNA, the CDR3 is TGTGCCAGCAGTTACCCCGAGGGGGCTGCGAATGAGCAGTTCTTC. Protein product: CASSYPEGAANEQFF.

CDR3 nucleotides: TGCAGTGCTATCAGTGTAGCTTTCTTT. Amino acids: CSAISVAFF. The chain joins TRBV20-1 to TRBJ1-1; no clear D. Trimming removed 4 bases from V and 10 bases from J, with 7 bases in between. This CDR3 has 9 residues. Germline V gene data show CDR1 as DFQATT and CDR2 as SNEGSKA (reference sequence).

The chain carries TRBV29-1 and TRBJ2-7; 12 nucleotides line up with TRBD1. The germline CDR1 and CDR2 sequences are SQVTM and ANQGSEA. CDR3 length: 19 amino acids. The trim removed 4 bases at V and 2 bases at J, leaving 18 bases unmatched. This CDR3 reads CSVVAGTGGRVRGTYEQYF. CDR3 bases: TGCAGCGTTGTAGCCGGGACAGGGGGCAGGGTTCGCGGAACCTACGAGCAGTACTTC.

The chain links TRBV19 to TRBJ2-1; 11 positions agree with TRBD2. In germline, CDR1 is LNHDA, CDR2 SQIVND (reference sequence). The CDR3 runs to 18 residues. The V and J ends lost 3 bases and 0 bases, in that order; junction bases with no gene match: 7. DNA of the CDR3: TGTGCCAGTAGTATTAGTAGCGGGGGGGTTAGCTCCTACAATGAGCAGTTCTTC. It yields the protein CASSISSGGVSSYNEQFF.

This clone appeared a few times. V is TRBV30 and J is TRBJ1-2; 11 positions agree with TRBD1. CDR1 GTSNPN and CDR2 SVGIG come from the germline V gene (reference sequence). The CDR3 length is 18 residues. V lost 0 bases to trimming and J lost 8 bases; unmatched junction nucleotides: 17. The CDR3 region has the DNA TGTGCCTGGAGTGTCGTCCGCCGGACAGGGGGCGGGGAAGGAGGCTACACCTTC. Its translation is CAWSVVRRTGGGEGGYTF.

The rearrangement links TRBV12-3 or TRBV12-4 to TRBJ2-2; 8 positions match TRBD2. V lost 8 bases, J lost 1 base, and 0 bases stayed unmatched. CDR3 size: 13 residues. The CDR3 is CASLAGNTGELFF. The CDR3 DNA reads TGTGCCAGCCTAGCGGGGAACACCGGGGAGCTGTTTTTT.

This clone was seen only a few times. The V gene is TRBV7-2, the J gene TRBJ1-5, with TRBD1 matching 9 bases. Looked up from germline, CDR1 is SGHTA and CDR2 is FQGNSA. This CDR3 comprises 16 residues. The junction had 7 bases not matched to a gene; V was cut back by 6 bases and J by 1 base. The CDR3 DNA is TGTGCCAGCAGTTCGAGGGACAGGGTGAGCAATCAGCCCCAGCATTTT. As protein: CASSSRDRVSNQPQHF.

This chain connects TRBV5-6 to TRBJ1-1; D remains unclear. The CDR3 has 16 residues. The germline gives CDR1 SGHDT, CDR2 YYEEEE. The ends were cut back, 4 bases at V and 2 bases at J, with 18 bases in the middle. CDR3 in amino acids: CASSVGGRELNTEAFF. The CDR3, as DNA: TGTGCCAGCAGCGTTGGAGGGCGGGAGCTCAACACTGAAGCTTTCTTT.